This T cell receptor (beta chain) was documented in a study of blood T cell repertoires in COVID-19. On the study more broadly: Some COVID-19 samples were acute and others convalescent; all came from the United States, Italy and Spain. Sources were T cells, B-cell-depleted T cells, or PBMCs; the material itself was cDNA or gDNA.

Per the authors' pipeline: Quantification of nucleated cells was approximated via reference gene primer amplification. Assay: immunoSEQ multiplex PCR; the TCRdb copy retains only in-frame clones and omits some. The V and J calls and the clone size are those of that table, but D and trimming were determined from the DNA. The sample contains some 240,000 clones, roughly 84% of which appear only once. CDR1 and CDR2 (germline): LNHNV, YYDKDF (reference sequence). This CDR3 is built from 14 residues. V was shortened by 1 base and J by 3 bases, with 9 bases between the two germline ends. The J gene is TRBJ2-5, the V gene TRBV15; no firm D call. Sequenced sample: peripheral blood. The sequence was collected from a middle-aged man with active or convalescent COVID-19. CDR3 in DNA: TGTGCCACCAGCAGAGTGGCAGGCAAAGAGACCCAGTACTTC. Amino acid sequence: CATSRVAGKETQYF.